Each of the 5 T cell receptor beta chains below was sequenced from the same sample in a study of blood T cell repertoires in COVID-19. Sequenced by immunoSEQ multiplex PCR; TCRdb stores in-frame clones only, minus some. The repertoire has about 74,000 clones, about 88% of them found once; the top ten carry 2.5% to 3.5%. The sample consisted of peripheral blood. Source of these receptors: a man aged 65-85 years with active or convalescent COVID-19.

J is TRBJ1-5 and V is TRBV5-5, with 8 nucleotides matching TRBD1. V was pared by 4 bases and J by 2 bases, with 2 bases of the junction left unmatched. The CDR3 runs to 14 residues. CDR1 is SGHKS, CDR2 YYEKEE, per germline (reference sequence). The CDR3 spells CASSLTGGNQPQHF. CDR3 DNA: TGTGCCAGCAGCCTGACAGGGGGCAATCAGCCCCAGCATTTT.

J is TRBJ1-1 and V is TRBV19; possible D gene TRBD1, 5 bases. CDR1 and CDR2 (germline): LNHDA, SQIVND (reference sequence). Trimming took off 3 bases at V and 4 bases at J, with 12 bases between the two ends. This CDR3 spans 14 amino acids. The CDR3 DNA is TGTGCCAGTAGTATGGACGGGGGACGCACTGAAGCTTTCTTT. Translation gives CASSMDGGRTEAFF.

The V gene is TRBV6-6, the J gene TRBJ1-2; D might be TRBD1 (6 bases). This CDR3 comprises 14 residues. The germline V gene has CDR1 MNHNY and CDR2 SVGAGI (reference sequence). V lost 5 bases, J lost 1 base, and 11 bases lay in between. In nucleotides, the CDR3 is TGTGCCAGCAGTCTTCTCAGGGGTAACTATGGCTACACCTTC. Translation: CASSLLRGNYGYTF.

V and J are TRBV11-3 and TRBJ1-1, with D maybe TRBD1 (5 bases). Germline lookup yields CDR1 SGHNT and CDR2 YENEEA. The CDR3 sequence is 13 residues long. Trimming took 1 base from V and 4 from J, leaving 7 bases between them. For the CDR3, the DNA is TGTGCCAGCAGCTTAGGAAGGGGCACTGAAGCTTTCTTT. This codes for CASSLGRGTEAFF.

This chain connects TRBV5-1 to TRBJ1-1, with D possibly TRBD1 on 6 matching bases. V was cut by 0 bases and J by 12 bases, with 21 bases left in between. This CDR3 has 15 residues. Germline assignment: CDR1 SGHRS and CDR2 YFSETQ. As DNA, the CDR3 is TGCGCCAGCAGCTTGGCCGCGGCGGGGGGCGCGGGTTCTTTCTTT. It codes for CASSLAAAGGAGSFF.